The sequence of this TCR beta chain was determined in a study of long-term antiretroviral therapy in people with HIV (dated by TCRdb to 2022 to 2024). Regarding the complete study: The earliest samples were collected approximately a decade before the 2015 WHO recommendation for immediate ART, a period when ART was typically delayed until CD4 counts fell. Whether ART initiation and durable HIV suppression were associated with changes in peripheral blood TRB repertoire composition and diversity was tested in a retrospective serial study. No cross-contamination during QIAcube processing turned up in test extractions that ran a monoclonal T-cell line alongside 30 to 40 polyclonal samples. Of the roughly 30 participants with HIV, eleven were female. From a few dozen adults with confirmed HIV infection, the cohort provided over 150 cryopreserved PBMC samples, gathered serially across a mean of approximately six years (range 1-12). Findings and caveats that apply to the study as a whole: Inferences about post-ART repertoire changes are limited because no data were available on ART adherence, viral resistance or therapy changes. Because PBMC availability was limited, only the TCR beta chain was sequenced, with no alpha chain pairing. The samples span the years 2004 to 2017, and the ART regimens used may be less effective than current regimens. Because pre-ART samples had limited cell numbers, unsorted PBMC were profiled rather than sorted CD4+ and CD8+ T cells. Compared with controls, HIV repertoires had narrower CDR3 length ranges, and the network structure pointed to an antigen-experienced repertoire that shifted only slightly toward naive after ART. A significant increase in TRB diversity was found to be associated with ART initiation, although TRB diversity was observed to remain significantly below that of transplant donor controls even after long-term ART. The repertoire was dominated across all time points by expanded TRB clones identified before ART initiation, although this dominance was seen to fluctuate and to decrease in many PLHIV after ART.

CDR1 and CDR2 (SGHDT, YYEEEE) derive from the germline V gene. V loses 0 bases, J loses 1 base, and the germline ends lie 14 bases apart. Measured from the cysteine to the phenylalanine, the CDR3 is 16 residues long. The entry retains the CDR3 DNA only, 48 bases that are in frame from base 1. For this clone: Its antigen specificity is not known. Within one base of it there is no much larger clone, and no base qualities were kept.

The immunoSEQ hsTCRB v3.0 assay was used at survey level resolution to sequence the TRB variable region. The targeted TRB sequencing depth was roughly 35,000-50,000 T-cell genomes per sample. TRB libraries were pooled and sequenced on an Illumina MiSeq using a v3 150-cycle kit. In the authors' own workflow: Repertoire analysis was run in R within a reproducible Nextflow workflow that covered QC, data transformation and analysis. Custom analyses were implemented in LymphoSeq2, an R package for AIRR-Seq data exploration. After excluding a handful of samples that yielded fewer than 5000 total TRB sequences, fewer than 200 HIV repertoires remained for analysis. Of the approximately 190 retained HIV repertoires, about 60 were collected before and around 130 after ART initiation. Each repertoire was downsampled to 5000 TRB nucleotide sequences, and summary statistics were averaged across 100 downsampling iterations. The analysis kept only TRB sequences whose CDR3 regions were at least seven amino acids long. Diversity was assessed using a clonality score derived from Shannon entropy and using the Gini coefficient. Repertoire networks linked the top 5000 CDR3 amino acid sequences whenever two sequences differed by an edit distance of one. For TRB CDR3 amino acid sequences, GLIPH2 was used to predict antigen specificity groups and MHC restriction. To flag known CMV, EBV, HIV or tissue antigen associations, CDR3 amino acid sequences were matched against VDJdb and McPAS-TCR. Pre-ART, post-ART and control groups were compared with Wilcoxon signed-rank tests and Holm-Bonferroni correction. Entries here come from immuneACCESS through TCRdb and include only in-frame sequences with V and J called. Some clones fail to appear in such tables; in the studies checked, an unresolved V gene covers under half of the shortfall, and the cause of the remainder is unknown. Clone size and V and J calls were adopted from that table, with D and trimming inferred from the DNA. Here the sample has 14,000 or so clones; 70% to 80% occur a single time. The ten largest clones capture nearly 20% of the sample.

To be included, a participant needed at least one PBMC sample from before ART initiation plus at least two post-ART samples. Every participant with HIV received treatment in the United States of America. Before DNA extraction, cryopreserved samples of about 0.95-11 million PBMC were thawed and then washed. At the time of the earliest PBMC sample, participants with HIV were aged between roughly 20 and 55 years. PBMC samples were contributed by each participant from 1-4 timepoints before ART initiation and 2-8 timepoints after ART initiation, with a median of 7 samples. For every participant, serial HIV viral load, CD4+ T-cell count, ART history and demographic data were obtained. Genomic DNA was extracted from unsorted PBMC with a Qiagen kit on a QIAcube, processed in batches of 12 samples.

The V gene is TRBV5-6 and the J gene is TRBJ2-7; the D match is possibly TRBD1 or TRBD2, with 6 bases aligned in each. The sequences come from unsorted PBMCs, collected 1.3 years before starting antiretroviral therapy. The source of this sequence is a man in his forties with HIV. The nucleotide sequence is TGTGCCAGCAGCTTGGAGGGGGGTGCAGGATCCTACGAGCAGTACTTC. Its protein reads: CASSLEGGAGSYEQYF.